Given below is one T cell receptor beta chain in context. These data come from a study of CD8+CD57+ T cells in acquired aplastic anemia. TCR beta VDJ and CDR3 were profiled, and genomic DNA was the template. Using its own MiXCR run on the reads, TCRdb lists one record per CDR3 protein. Altogether 200,000 to 250,000 distinct CDR3 sequences are present, roughly 57% being singletons, with the ten largest covering 25% to 30%. Sample: sorted CD4+, CD8+, or CD8+CD57+ T cells (not recorded which) from PBMCs. The TCR sequence derives from a human donor in good health.

The CDR3 coding sequence is TGTGCCAGCAGCCCTTACCCCGAAGATTATGGCTACACCTTC. Amino acids: CASSPYPEDYGYTF. The chain carries TRBV7-9 and TRBJ1-2; unclear D gene. V shed 5 bases and J shed 5 bases, with 15 bases lying between them. CDR3 length: 14 amino acids. CDR1 and CDR2 from the germline V gene are SEHNR and FQNEAQ (reference sequence).